The 15 T cell receptor beta chains reported below all come from one sample, sequenced in a study of T cell changes during pregnancy in multiple sclerosis. Sequenced by immunoSEQ multiplex PCR; TCRdb stores in-frame clones only, minus some. This table holds approximately 40,000 clones, about 90% found once. The specimen was CD4+ T cells from peripheral blood mononuclear cells, collected before pregnancy. The origin of the receptors is a female donor with multiple sclerosis, enrolled in a pregnancy study.

The CDR3 DNA reads as TGTGCCAGCTCACCAGGCCATTATCAGCCCCAGCATTTT. This gives the protein CASSPGHYQPQHF. This chain connects TRBV18 to TRBJ1-5; D is unclear. This CDR3 region has 13 residues. Deletions cut 2 bases from V and 5 bases from J, with 7 bases between. CDR1 KGHSH and CDR2 LQKENI come from the germline V gene.

V is TRBV6-6 and J is TRBJ1-2; D gene unclear. The CDR3 runs 12 residues. The V end lost 5 bases, the J end lost 7 bases, and 11 bases lay between the germline ends. Germline V gives CDR1 MNHNY, CDR2 SVGAGI (reference sequence). The CDR3 nucleotides are TGTGCCAGCAGTCGGGAAGGTGGTGGCTACACCTTC. It encodes CASSREGGGYTF.

As regards this clone: Germline and junction disagree at one end, which may indicate a read error. The CDR3: CASSSGSGGFNEQFF. CDR3 coding DNA: TGTGCTAGCAGCTCGGGTAGCGGGGGGTTCAATGAGCAGTTCTTC. J is TRBJ2-1 and V is TRBV7-7, with 10 bases that match TRBD2. This CDR3 is built from 15 residues. The V gene's germline CDR1 is SSHAT and CDR2 FNYEAQ (reference sequence).

The chain uses TRBV9 and TRBJ1-5; tentatively, D is TRBD1 (5 bases). V was pared by 1 base and J by 2 bases, with 7 bases between. The length of the CDR3 is 14 residues. Per germline, CDR1 SGDLS and CDR2 YYNGEE. The CDR3 DNA reads as TGTGCCAGCAGCGTACAGGGTGGCAATCAGCCCCAGCATTTT. Translated, it gives CASSVQGGNQPQHF.

The CDR3 loop reads CASSLYRNTEAFF. The CDR3 DNA reads TGTGCCAGCAGTTTGTATAGGAACACTGAAGCTTTCTTT. The chain is built from TRBV7-9 and TRBJ1-1; no reliable D call. The germline V gene encodes CDR1 SEHNR and CDR2 FQNEAQ (reference sequence). The CDR3 length is 13 residues. Trimming cost V 6 bases and J 1 base, with 9 bases left between them.

This chain connects TRBV5-5 to TRBJ1-2; 8 bases fit TRBD1. The germline CDR1 and CDR2 sequences are SGHKS and YYEKEE (reference sequence). The V gene end was trimmed by 3 bases and the J gene end by 2 bases; junction bases not matched to a gene: 3. The CDR3 has 14 amino acids. The CDR3: CASSSRTGNYGYTF. CDR3 DNA sequence: TGTGCCAGCAGCTCCAGGACAGGGAACTATGGCTACACCTTC.

The chain is built from TRBV2 and TRBJ1-5; D call uncertain. The germline V gene encodes CDR1 SNHLY and CDR2 FYNNEI. The length of the CDR3 is 17 residues. Trimming stripped 6 bases from V and 0 bases from J, with 18 bases between. The CDR3 coding sequence is TGTGCCAGCAGCGATTCCGGGTGGCGCTATAGCAATCAGCCCCAGCATTTT. Translated, it gives CASSDSGWRYSNQPQHF.

This clone was seen just once. The chain couples TRBV5-1 to TRBJ1-2; D perhaps matches TRBD1 (5 bases). V lost 4 bases to trimming and J lost 2 bases, with 21 bases between them. The CDR3 is 17 amino acids. The germline CDR1 and CDR2 sequences are SGHRS and YFSETQ. The chain's CDR3 is CASSLFGRTGGNYGYTF. The CDR3 DNA is TGCGCCAGCAGCCTTTTCGGGAGAACAGGCGGAAACTATGGCTACACCTTC.

The J gene is TRBJ2-1, the V gene TRBV25-1; TRBD2 aligns across 15 bases. The CDR3 runs to 18 residues. The germline CDR1 and CDR2 sequences are MGHDK and SYGVNS. The V gene end was trimmed by 3 bases and the J gene end by 5 bases; junction bases not matched to a gene: 8. The CDR3 reads CASSEGGTSGGLHNEQFF. As DNA, the CDR3 is TGTGCCAGCAGTGAGGGGGGGACTAGCGGGGGGCTCCACAATGAGCAGTTCTTC.

V usage is TRBV18 and J usage is TRBJ2-1, with 14 positions matching TRBD2. The CDR3 covers 16 residues. Germline-derived CDR1 and CDR2 are KGHSH and LQKENI. Trimming cost V 3 bases and J 9 bases; bases outside gene matches: 7. The CDR3 protein is CASSPETSGGEGEQFF. As DNA, the CDR3 is TGTGCCAGCTCACCGGAGACTAGCGGGGGGGAGGGTGAGCAGTTCTTC.

The CDR3 is CASGVSGETQYF. CDR3 nucleotide sequence: TGTGCCAGCGGCGTATCAGGGGAGACCCAGTACTTC. The rearrangement links TRBV6-6 to TRBJ2-5; a weak D match, TRBD1 (5 bases). The ends were cut back, 8 bases at V and 5 bases at J, with 12 bases in the middle. The germline V gene encodes CDR1 MNHNY and CDR2 SVGAGI (reference sequence). The CDR3 totals 12 residues.

The chain recombines TRBV12-5 with TRBJ1-2, with TRBD1 as a possible D gene (6 bases). Germline V gene data show CDR1 as LGHNT and CDR2 as FRNRAP. Trimming removed 6 bases at V and 4 bases at J, with 15 bases between. This CDR3 has 14 amino acids. CDR3 amino acids: CASGRTDRVYGYTF. The CDR3 DNA sequence: TGTGCTAGTGGCCGTACGGACAGAGTCTATGGCTACACCTTC.

The chain uses TRBV28 and TRBJ2-6; D might be TRBD2 (5 bases). Germline-derived CDR1 and CDR2 are MDHEN and SYDVKM. The CDR3 runs to 16 residues. V was clipped by 6 bases and J by 0 bases, with 12 bases between them. The CDR3 nucleotides read TGTGCCAGCAGCCCCGGACTGAGCTCTGGGGCCAACGTCCTGACTTTC. Translated, it gives CASSPGLSSGANVLTF.

The chain employs TRBV5-4 and TRBJ2-3; D possibly corresponds to TRBD2 (7 bases). Germline V CDR1 and CDR2: SGHNT, YYREEE (reference sequence). The V and J ends lost 6 bases and 4 bases respectively, with 15 bases between them. The CDR3 covers 14 residues. CDR3 coding DNA: TGTGCCAGCACCCGAAGGGGGGGTGCAGATACGCAGTATTTT. It specifies CASTRRGGADTQYF.

The rearrangement links TRBV9 to TRBJ1-2; tentative D call: TRBD1 (5 bases). The ends were cut back, 1 base at V and 7 bases at J, with 17 bases in the middle. The CDR3 totals 15 residues. Per germline, CDR1 SGDLS and CDR2 YYNGEE. The chain's CDR3 is CASSVTGVTHSGYTF. The CDR3 region has the DNA TGTGCCAGCAGCGTAACGGGGGTTACCCATAGTGGCTACACCTTC.